These T cell receptor beta chains were read from a single sample in a study of T cell responses to AZD1222 COVID-19 vaccine. Sequencing was performed with immunoSEQ multiplex PCR; in TCRdb, only in-frame clones are kept and a portion is missing. The profile covers 100,000 to 150,000 clones, with more than 75% appearing a single time and 1% to 1.4% taken by the ten largest. The source was peripheral blood, collected 28 days after the second AZD1222 dose. All receptors derive from an adult who received the AZD1222 COVID-19 vaccine. CDR3s include the opening cysteine and the closing phenylalanine or tryptophan. Fields, in order: V gene, clone size, D gene, J gene, CDR3 DNA, CDR3 protein. The D gene is left open where the match is weak. Size is omitted from some rows. Given values are once, few, many or a class for expanded clones.

TRBV13,-,-,TRBJ2-1,TGTGCCAGCAGCTTAGTTATCTCCGGTAATGAGCAGTTCTTC,CASSLVISGNEQFF
TRBV2,-,-,TRBJ1-1,TGTGCCAGCAGGTCCGTAGGGTGGAACACTGAAGCTTTCTTT,CASRSVGWNTEAFF
TRBV30,once,TRBD1,TRBJ1-1,TGTGCCTCCCGGGCACAGGGGATCACTGAAGCTTTCTTT,CASRAQGITEAFF
TRBV30,-,-,TRBJ1-2,TGTGCCTGGAGTACAACCAGGGTTGGCTACACCTTC,CAWSTTRVGYTF
TRBV12-3/TRBV12-4,-,-,TRBJ1-2,TGTGCCAGCAGTTTAGATCAGGGAAGGGGCTACACCTTC,CASSLDQGRGYTF
TRBV27,-,-,TRBJ1-2,TGTGCCAGCACCCCGGGGCGGGATGGCTACACCTTC,CASTPGRDGYTF
TRBV5-6,-,-,TRBJ2-7,TGTGCCAGCAGCCATTGGGGGGGCGCGTGGCACGAGCAGTACTTC,CASSHWGGAWHEQYF
TRBV5-1,-,-,TRBJ1-2,TGCGCCAGCAGCTGGGAGCCTGGAAACTATGGCTACACCTTC,CASSWEPGNYGYTF
TRBV7-9,-,-,TRBJ2-7,TGTGCCAGCAGCTTAGGGCGGGTTTACGAGCAGTACTTC,CASSLGRVYEQYF
TRBV10-3,-,TRBD1,TRBJ1-5,TGTGCCACCTCCGGGACAGGGGGCTCTCAGCCCCAGCATTTT,CATSGTGGSQPQHF
TRBV18,-,-,TRBJ2-7,TGTGCCAGCTCAAGCAGGGGCTACGAGCAGTACTTC,CASSSRGYEQYF
TRBV9,-,-,TRBJ2-1,TGTGCCAGCAGCGTAGAAGGGGGAGAGACCCTAGGGGATGAGCAGTTCTTC,CASSVEGGETLGDEQFF
TRBV29-1,-,-,TRBJ2-7,TGCAGCGTTGGGGATGTTCGCGAACAGTACTTC,CSVGDVREQYF
TRBV28,-,-,TRBJ1-5,TGTGCCAGCAGTCTGGGGGGGGGTAATTTAGAGCCCCAGCATTTT,CASSLGGGNLEPQHF
TRBV28,-,-,TRBJ1-2,TGTGCCAGCAGTTCCCCGTCCCCTCCGGGCTACACCTTC,CASSSPSPPGYTF
TRBV20-1,-,-,TRBJ2-1,TGCAGTGCTAGTCCGGGAGAACACAATGAGCAGTTCTTC,CSASPGEHNEQFF
TRBV3-1/TRBV3-2,-,-,TRBJ2-5,TGTGCCAGCAGCCAGAACCCGGGTCAAGAGACCCAGTACTTC,CASSQNPGQETQYF
TRBV28,-,-,TRBJ1-5,TGTGCCAGCAGCTTGAGTGATTGGCCCCAGCATTTT,CASSLSDWPQHF
TRBV19,-,TRBD1,TRBJ2-1,TGTGCCAGTACCAAACCCAGGGGGACAGGGAGCAATGAGCAGTTCTTC,CASTKPRGTGSNEQFF
TRBV29-1,-,TRBD2,TRBJ2-7,TGCAGCGTTGGCAGACTAGCGGGAGGGTACGAGCAGTACTTC,CSVGRLAGGYEQYF
TRBV5-3,-,TRBD1,TRBJ2-2,TGTGCCAGAAGCTACAAAGGGACAGCGAACACCGGGGAGCTGTTTTTT,CARSYKGTANTGELFF
TRBV27,-,TRBD1,TRBJ1-2,TGTGCCAGCAGTGTAATAGGGGGCTCTGAAGGCTACACCTTC,CASSVIGGSEGYTF
TRBV27,-,-,TRBJ1-6,TGTGCCAGCAGCGTGACCACGGGACGGCACCTAGCCCTCCACTTT,CASSVTTGRHLALHF
TRBV23-1,-,-,TRBJ2-5,TGCGCCAGCAGTCAATCGGGGCGGGACGAAGAGACCCAGTACTTC,CASSQSGRDEETQYF
TRBV5-1,-,TRBD1,TRBJ2-3,TGCGCCAGCAGCTCACAGGGGGACTCTAGCACAGATACGCAGTATTTT,CASSSQGDSSTDTQYF
TRBV4-1,-,-,TRBJ2-3,TGCGCCAGCAGCCAAACAGTCACAGATACGCAGTATTTT,CASSQTVTDTQYF
TRBV28,once,TRBD1,TRBJ1-2,TGTGCCAGCAGTTTATTGGGGACAGGGGCCTACACCTTC,CASSLLGTGAYTF
TRBV6-5,-,-,TRBJ1-2,TGTGCCAGCAGTCGCGGGACACTCTATGGCTACACCTTC,CASSRGTLYGYTF
TRBV9,-,-,TRBJ1-4,TGTGCCAGCAGCCCAATCGGTGGGACTAATGAAAAACTGTTTTTT,CASSPIGGTNEKLFF
TRBV9,-,-,TRBJ1-1,TGTGCCAGCAGCGTAGGAAATCGGAACACTGAAGCTTTCTTT,CASSVGNRNTEAFF
TRBV9,-,-,TRBJ2-7,TGTGCCAGCAGCGTAGTAGAGGGGGGCGAGCAGTACTTC,CASSVVEGGEQYF
TRBV5-1,-,-,TRBJ2-1,TGCGCCAGCAGCAACCCCACAGGCGGTGAGCAGTTCTTC,CASSNPTGGEQFF
TRBV9,-,-,TRBJ1-1,TGTGCCAGCAGCGTTGGTGGGAGGGGAAACACTGAAGCTTTCTTT,CASSVGGRGNTEAFF
TRBV30,-,TRBD1,TRBJ1-6,TGTGCCTGGAGTCATACCCGACAGGGGGCGCATTCACCCCTCCACTTT,CAWSHTRQGAHSPLHF
TRBV6-5,-,-,TRBJ2-7,TGTGCCAGCAGTTCCGGGACTCGTTCCTACGAGCAGTACTTC,CASSSGTRSYEQYF
TRBV5-6,-,-,TRBJ1-1,TGTGCCAGCAGCTTGGACCTAACAGGGAGGAGGACTGAAGCTTTCTTT,CASSLDLTGRRTEAFF
TRBV2,-,-,TRBJ2-7,TGTGCCAGCAGACGGGACAAGACCTTTTACGAGCAGTACTTC,CASRRDKTFYEQYF
TRBV5-4,once,-,TRBJ1-1,TGTGCCAGCAGTACCGACGGCTTGAACACTGAAGCTTTCTTT,CASSTDGLNTEAFF
TRBV9,-,TRBD2,TRBJ2-5,TGTGCCAGCAGCGGCGGGGTAGCGGGAGGGTTCAGGGGGGAGACCCAGTACTTC,CASSGGVAGGFRGETQYF
TRBV27,-,-,TRBJ1-1,TGTGCCAGCAGCTACCGACATCGGAACACTGAAGCTTTCTTT,CASSYRHRNTEAFF
TRBV7-9,-,-,TRBJ2-3,TGTGCCAGCAGCTTCGGCACAGATACGCAGTATTTT,CASSFGTDTQYF
TRBV21-1,once,-,TRBJ1-5,TGTGCCAGCATCTATCAGCCCCAGCATTTT,CASIYQPQHF
TRBV10-1,few,-,TRBJ1-6,TGCGCCAGCTCCCCCTGGGGTAGCTCCTATAATTCACCCCTCCACTTT,CASSPWGSSYNSPLHF
TRBV10-3,-,TRBD1,TRBJ1-5,TGTGCCATCAGGGAACAGGGGGTCAATCAGCCCCAGCATTTT,CAIREQGVNQPQHF
TRBV28,-,-,TRBJ1-5,TGTGCCAGCAGTTTCCGGGAGCGAAGGGGTAATCAGCCCCAGCATTTT,CASSFRERRGNQPQHF
TRBV15,-,TRBD2,TRBJ2-7,TGTGCCACCAAGTTAGCGGGAGGGCACGAGCAGTACTTC,CATKLAGGHEQYF
TRBV11-2,-,-,TRBJ2-6,TGTGCCAGCAGCTTTTCTGGGGCCAACGTCCTGACTTTC,CASSFSGANVLTF
TRBV9,once,TRBD2,TRBJ2-1,TGTGCCAGCAGCGTAGAGACTAGCGGGAGGGGAGCTGAGCAGTTCTTC,CASSVETSGRGAEQFF
TRBV5-4,-,-,TRBJ1-2,TGTGCCAGCAGCCCAGCTAGACAGGCGGTCTATGGCTACACCTTC,CASSPARQAVYGYTF
TRBV29-1,-,TRBD1,TRBJ1-2,TGCAGCGTCAACCACAGGGGTCAGGGAGATGGCTACACCTTC,CSVNHRGQGDGYTF